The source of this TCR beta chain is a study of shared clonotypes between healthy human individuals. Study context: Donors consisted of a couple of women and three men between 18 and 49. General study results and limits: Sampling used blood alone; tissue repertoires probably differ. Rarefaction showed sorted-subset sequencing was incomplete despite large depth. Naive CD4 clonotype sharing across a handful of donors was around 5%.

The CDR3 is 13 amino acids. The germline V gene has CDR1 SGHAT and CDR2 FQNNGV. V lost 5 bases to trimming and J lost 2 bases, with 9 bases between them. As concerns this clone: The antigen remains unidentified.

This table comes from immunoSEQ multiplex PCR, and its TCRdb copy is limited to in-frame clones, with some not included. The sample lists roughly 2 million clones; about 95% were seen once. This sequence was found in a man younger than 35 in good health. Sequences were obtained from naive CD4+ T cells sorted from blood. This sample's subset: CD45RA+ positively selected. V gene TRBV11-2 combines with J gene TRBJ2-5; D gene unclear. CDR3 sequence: CASSPRWQETQYF. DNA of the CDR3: TGTGCCAGCAGCCCGCGATGGCAAGAGACCCAGTACTTC.